The clone carrying this T cell receptor beta chain was counted ten times or more. As yet, its antigen is unknown. The sample belongs to a study of T-cell memory formation after mild COVID-19. Study results and limitations: Pre-infection memory showed some responding clones, and this suggested that cross-reactive memory joined.

Using constant-segment primers, 5'RACE produced TCR alpha and TCR beta cDNA libraries carrying sample barcodes and UMIs. A single record per CDR3 protein comes from TCRdb applying MiXCR to the 5' RACE reads. The data contain tens of thousands of distinct CDR3 sequences, roughly 16% of them singletons. The sample taken for sequencing was PBMCs or a T cell subset sorted from them (not recorded which). The receptor comes from a man aged 18 to 30 who had mild COVID-19 (a few samples of this study predate the infection). Cell type and time point are not known.

For the CDR3, the DNA is TGCAGTGCTAGAGATCTCATGGGTTCAGAGAACACTGAAGCTTTCTTT. Translation: CSARDLMGSENTEAFF. V usage is TRBV20-1 and J usage is TRBJ1-1; D ambiguous. Germline CDR1 reads DFQATT; CDR2 reads SNEGSKA (reference sequence). V lost 0 bases and J 1 base, leaving 15 bases between the germline ends. The CDR3 loop spans 16 amino acids.